This T cell receptor beta chain stems from a study of cytomegalovirus exposure and HLA in healthy donors. Study information: The platform used for the 110 or so validation repertoires matched that of the roughly 670 first-cohort repertoires, a later analysis reported.

The CDR3 length is 15 residues. Germline CDR1 LNHNV, CDR2 YYDKDF (reference sequence). Trimming left V 4 bases short and J 2 bases short, with 9 bases between. Using immunoSEQ multiplex PCR, the repertoire was profiled, and TCRdb retains in-frame clones only, with some absent. Of about 140,000 clones detected, more than 85% appear once; the ten largest clones hold around 10%. The sample was PBMCs. V usage is TRBV15 and J usage is TRBJ2-6; D remains unclear. This clonotype was sampled from a man younger than 30 in good health and CMV-seropositive. This CDR3 is CATSTAEPGANVLTF. CDR3 DNA sequence: TGTGCCACCAGCACTGCAGAACCTGGGGCCAACGTCCTGACTTTC. The variable domain in full, with the rest retrieved from reference TRBV15 and TRBJ2-6, is DAMVIQNPRYQVTQFGKPVTLSCSQTLNHNVMYWYQQKSSQAPKLLFHYYDKDFNNEADTPDNFQSRRPNTSFCFLDIRSPGLGDTAMYLCATSTAEPGANVLTFGAGSRLTVL.